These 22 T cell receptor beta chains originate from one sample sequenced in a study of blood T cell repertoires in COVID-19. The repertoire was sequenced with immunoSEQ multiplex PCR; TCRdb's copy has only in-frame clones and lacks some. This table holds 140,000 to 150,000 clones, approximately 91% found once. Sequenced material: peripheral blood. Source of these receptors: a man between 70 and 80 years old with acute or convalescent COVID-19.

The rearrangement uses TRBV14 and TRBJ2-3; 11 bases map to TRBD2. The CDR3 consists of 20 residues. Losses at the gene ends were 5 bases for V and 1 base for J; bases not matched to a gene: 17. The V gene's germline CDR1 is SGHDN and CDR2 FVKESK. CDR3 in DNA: TGTGCCAGCAGCGGACCGGGACTAGCGGATACCGATGGGGGCACAGATACGCAGTATTTT. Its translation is CASSGPGLADTDGGTDTQYF.

Written as DNA, the CDR3 is TGTGCCAGCAGCCCTCCGCGGGATACGCAGTATTTT. Translating it yields CASSPPRDTQYF. The chain recombines TRBV9 with TRBJ2-3; the D is unclear. V shed 4 bases and J shed 6 bases, with 9 bases lying between them. The CDR3 covers 12 residues. Germline V CDR1 and CDR2: SGDLS, YYNGEE.

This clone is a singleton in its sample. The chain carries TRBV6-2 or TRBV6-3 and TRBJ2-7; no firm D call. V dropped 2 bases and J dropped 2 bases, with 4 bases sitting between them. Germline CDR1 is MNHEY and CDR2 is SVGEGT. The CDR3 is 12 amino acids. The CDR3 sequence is CASSYPTYEQYF. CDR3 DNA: TGTGCCAGCAGTTACCCAACCTACGAGCAGTACTTC.

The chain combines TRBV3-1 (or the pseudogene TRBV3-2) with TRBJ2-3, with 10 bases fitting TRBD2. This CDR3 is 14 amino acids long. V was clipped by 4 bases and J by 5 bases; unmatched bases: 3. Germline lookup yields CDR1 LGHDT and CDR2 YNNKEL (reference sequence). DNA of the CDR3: TGTGCCAGCAGCCTTAGCGGGGGGCTAGATACGCAGTATTTT. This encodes CASSLSGGLDTQYF.

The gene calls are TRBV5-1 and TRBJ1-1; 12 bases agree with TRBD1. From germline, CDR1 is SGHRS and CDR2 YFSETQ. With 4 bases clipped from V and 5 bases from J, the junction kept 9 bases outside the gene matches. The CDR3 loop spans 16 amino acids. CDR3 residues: CASSPGTGGIGTEAFF. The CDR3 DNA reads TGCGCCAGCAGCCCGGGGACAGGGGGCATAGGGACTGAAGCTTTCTTT.

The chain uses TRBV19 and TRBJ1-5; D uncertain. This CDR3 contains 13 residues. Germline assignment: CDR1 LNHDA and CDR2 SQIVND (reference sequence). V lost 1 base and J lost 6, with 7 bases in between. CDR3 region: CASSIAGGQPQHF. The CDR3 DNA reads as TGTGCCAGTAGTATAGCCGGTGGTCAGCCCCAGCATTTT.

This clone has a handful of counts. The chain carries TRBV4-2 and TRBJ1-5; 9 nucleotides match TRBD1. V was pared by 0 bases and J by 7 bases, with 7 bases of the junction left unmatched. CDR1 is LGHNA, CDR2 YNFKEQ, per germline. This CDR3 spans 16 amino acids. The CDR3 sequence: CASSQEYGQGNQPQHF. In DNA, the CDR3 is TGTGCCAGCAGCCAAGAGTATGGACAGGGGAACCAGCCCCAGCATTTT.

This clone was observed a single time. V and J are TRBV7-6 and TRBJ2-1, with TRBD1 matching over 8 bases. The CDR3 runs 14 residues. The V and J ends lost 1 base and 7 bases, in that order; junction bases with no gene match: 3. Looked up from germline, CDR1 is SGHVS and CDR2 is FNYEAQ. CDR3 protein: CASSLGTGRNEQFF. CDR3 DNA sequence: TGTGCCAGCAGCTTAGGGACAGGGAGAAATGAGCAGTTCTTC.

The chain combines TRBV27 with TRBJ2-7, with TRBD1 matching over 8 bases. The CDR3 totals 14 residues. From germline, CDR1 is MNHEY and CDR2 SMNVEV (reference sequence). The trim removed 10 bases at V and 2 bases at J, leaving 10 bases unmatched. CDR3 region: CATHSGDRPYEQYF. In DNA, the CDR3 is TGTGCCACCCATTCTGGGGACAGGCCCTACGAGCAGTACTTC.

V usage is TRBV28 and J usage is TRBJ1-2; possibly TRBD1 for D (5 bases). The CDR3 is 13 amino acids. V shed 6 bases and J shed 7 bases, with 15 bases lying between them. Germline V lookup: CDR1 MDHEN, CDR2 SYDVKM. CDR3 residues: CASRRDSLPGYTF. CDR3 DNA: TGTGCCAGCAGACGCGACAGTCTACCTGGCTACACCTTC.

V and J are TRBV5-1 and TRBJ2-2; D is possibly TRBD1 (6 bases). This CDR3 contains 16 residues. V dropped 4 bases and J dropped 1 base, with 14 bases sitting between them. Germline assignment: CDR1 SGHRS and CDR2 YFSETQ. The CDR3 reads CASSQTGTLNTGELFF. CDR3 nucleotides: TGCGCCAGCAGCCAGACCGGGACACTGAACACCGGGGAGCTGTTTTTT.

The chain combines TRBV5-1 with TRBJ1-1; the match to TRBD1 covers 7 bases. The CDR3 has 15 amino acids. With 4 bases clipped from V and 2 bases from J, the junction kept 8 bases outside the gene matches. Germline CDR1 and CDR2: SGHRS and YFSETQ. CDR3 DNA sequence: TGCGCCAGCAGCCCAGGACAGGTTGGAAACACTGAAGCTTTCTTT. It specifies CASSPGQVGNTEAFF. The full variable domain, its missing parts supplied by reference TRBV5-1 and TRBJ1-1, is KAGVTQTPRYLIKTRGQQVTLSCSPISGHRSVSWYQQTPGQGLQFLFEYFSETQRNKGNFPGRFSGRQFSNSRSEMNVSTLELGDSALYLCASSPGQVGNTEAFFGQGTRLTVV.

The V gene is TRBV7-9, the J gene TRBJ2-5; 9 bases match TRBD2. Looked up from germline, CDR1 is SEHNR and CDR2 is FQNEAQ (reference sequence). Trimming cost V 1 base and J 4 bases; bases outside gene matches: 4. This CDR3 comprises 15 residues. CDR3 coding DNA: TGTGCCAGCAGCTTAGAGGCGGGAGGGCCAGAGACCCAGTACTTC. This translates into CASSLEAGGPETQYF.

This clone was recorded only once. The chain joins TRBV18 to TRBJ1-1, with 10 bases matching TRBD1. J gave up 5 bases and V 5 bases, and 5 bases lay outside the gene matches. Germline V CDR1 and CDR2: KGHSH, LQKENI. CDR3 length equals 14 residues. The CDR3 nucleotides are TGTGCCAGCTCATCGACAGGGGGCGGGACTGAAGCTTTCTTT. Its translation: CASSSTGGGTEAFF.

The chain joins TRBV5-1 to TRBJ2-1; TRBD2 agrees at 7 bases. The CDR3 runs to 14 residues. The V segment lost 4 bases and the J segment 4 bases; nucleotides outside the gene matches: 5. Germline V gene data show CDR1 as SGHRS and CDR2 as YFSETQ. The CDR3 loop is CASSTSGAYNEQFF. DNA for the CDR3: TGCGCCAGCAGCACCAGCGGGGCTTACAATGAGCAGTTCTTC.

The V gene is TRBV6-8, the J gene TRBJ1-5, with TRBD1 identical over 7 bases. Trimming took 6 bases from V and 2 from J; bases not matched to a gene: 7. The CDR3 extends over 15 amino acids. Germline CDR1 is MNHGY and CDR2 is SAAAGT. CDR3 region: CASRLDREGNQPQHF. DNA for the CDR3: TGTGCCAGCAGACTAGACAGGGAAGGCAATCAGCCCCAGCATTTT.

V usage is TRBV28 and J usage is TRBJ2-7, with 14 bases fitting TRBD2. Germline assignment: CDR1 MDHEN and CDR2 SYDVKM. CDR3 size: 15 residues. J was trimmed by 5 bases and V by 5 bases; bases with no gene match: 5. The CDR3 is CASSGGLAGVNEQYF. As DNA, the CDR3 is TGTGCCAGCAGTGGGGGACTAGCGGGAGTAAACGAGCAGTACTTC.

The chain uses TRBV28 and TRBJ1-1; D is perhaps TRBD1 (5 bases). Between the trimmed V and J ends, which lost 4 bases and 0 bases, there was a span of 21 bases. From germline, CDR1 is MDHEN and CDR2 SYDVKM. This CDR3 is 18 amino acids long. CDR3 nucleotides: TGTGCCAGCAGTTCCACGTTCTATACTACAGGTATGAACACTGAAGCTTTCTTT. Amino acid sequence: CASSSTFYTTGMNTEAFF. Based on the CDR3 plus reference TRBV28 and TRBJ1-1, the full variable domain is DVKVTQSSRYLVKRTGEKVFLECVQDMDHENMFWYRQDPGLGLRLIYFSYDVKMKEKGDIPEGYSVSREKKERFSLILESASTNQTSMYLCASSSTFYTTGMNTEAFFGQGTRLTVV.

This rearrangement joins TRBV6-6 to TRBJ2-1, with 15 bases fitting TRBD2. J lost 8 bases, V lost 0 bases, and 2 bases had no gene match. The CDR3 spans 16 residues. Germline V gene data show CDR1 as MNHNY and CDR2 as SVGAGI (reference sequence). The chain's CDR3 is CASSYSGLAGGDEQFF. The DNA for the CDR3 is TGTGCCAGCAGTTACTCGGGACTAGCGGGGGGAGATGAGCAGTTCTTC.

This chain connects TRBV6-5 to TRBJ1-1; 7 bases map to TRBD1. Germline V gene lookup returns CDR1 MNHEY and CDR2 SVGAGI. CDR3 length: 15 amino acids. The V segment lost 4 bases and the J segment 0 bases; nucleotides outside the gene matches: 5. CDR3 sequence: CASSSPGQMNTEAFF. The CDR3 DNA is TGTGCCAGCAGTTCCCCGGGACAGATGAACACTGAAGCTTTCTTT.

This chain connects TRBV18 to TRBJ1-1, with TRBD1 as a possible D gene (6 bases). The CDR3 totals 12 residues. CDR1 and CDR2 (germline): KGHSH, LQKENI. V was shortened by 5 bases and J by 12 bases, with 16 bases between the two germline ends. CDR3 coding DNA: TGTGCCAGCTCATCCCTTGACAGGTCTACTTTCTTT. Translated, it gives CASSSLDRSTFF.

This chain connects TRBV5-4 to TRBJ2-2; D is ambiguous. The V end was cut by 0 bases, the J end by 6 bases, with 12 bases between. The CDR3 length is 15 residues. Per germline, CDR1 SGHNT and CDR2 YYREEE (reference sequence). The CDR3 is CASSLGLGGPGELFF. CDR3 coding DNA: TGTGCCAGCAGCTTGGGACTCGGCGGTCCCGGGGAGCTGTTTTTT.